Below, 29 T cell receptor beta chains from the same sample are listed, as sequenced in a study of blood T cells in healthy people across ages (dated by TCRdb to between 2014 and 2017). The method behind the library was 5' RACE. The instrument given in TCRdb is Illumina HiSeq 2500. A second roughly 7 to 11 cycle PCR used a sample-barcoded 5' primer and a J-beta primer mix. The public sequencing data were trimmed at Q25 with fastp and processed into clonotypes with MiXCR by TCRdb, which kept only in-frame beta chains. All rows with the same CDR3 protein become a single entry with the most common DNA and genes. This sample comprises 650,000 to 1,000,000 distinct CDR3 sequences, 36% of them detected only once. The ten largest clones take up 10% to 15% of the sample. The specimen sequenced was blood. The receptor set was obtained from a man aged 18 to 29 in good health.

The rearrangement joins TRBV9 to TRBJ2-1; TRBD2 matches at 7 bases. This CDR3 is 17 amino acids long. Germline V gene sequence: CDR1 SGDLS, CDR2 YYNGEE. The trim removed 0 bases at V and 2 bases at J, leaving 8 bases unmatched. DNA of the CDR3: TGTGCCAGCAGCGTAGATCCGGACGGGGGGACCTACAATGAGCAGTTCTTC. It translates to CASSVDPDGGTYNEQFF. The full variable domain, its missing parts supplied by reference TRBV9 and TRBJ2-1, is DSGVTQTPKHLITATGQRVTLRCSPRSGDLSVYWYQQSLDQGLQFLIQYYNGEERAKGNILERFSAQQFPDLHSELNLSSLELGDSALYFCASSVDPDGGTYNEQFFGPGTRLTVL.

Remarks on this clonotype: Just one base apart from a much larger clone, this may be a read error. The chain combines TRBV20-1 with TRBJ1-2; D remains ambiguous. From germline, CDR1 is DFQATT and CDR2 SNEGSKA (reference sequence). There are 13 residues in the CDR3. The CDR3: CSTSPGSSKGYTF. The DNA of the CDR3 is TGCAGTACTAGCCCAGGATCCTCAAAGGGCTACACCTTC.

The chain employs TRBV12-3 or TRBV12-4 and TRBJ2-1; tentatively, D is TRBD2 (5 bases). The CDR3 consists of 15 residues. V was trimmed by 2 bases and J by 8 bases, leaving 16 bases between them. The CDR3 coding sequence is TGTGCCAGCAGTTTACGTCCAATTGGGAGCGATGAGCAGTTCTTC. This gives the protein CASSLRPIGSDEQFF.

This clonotype was recorded a few times. The chain joins TRBV5-1 to TRBJ2-5; D perhaps matches TRBD1 (7 bases). The CDR3 runs 14 residues. Germline V lookup: CDR1 SGHRS, CDR2 YFSETQ. Trimming took off 6 bases at V and 5 bases at J, with 17 bases between the two ends. This CDR3 is CASTKEGARETQYF. The CDR3 DNA reads TGCGCCAGCACAAAGGAGGGGGCGAGGGAGACCCAGTACTTC.

The J gene is TRBJ2-5, the V gene TRBV12-5; a possible D gene is TRBD2 (7 bases). V was trimmed by 9 bases and J by 5 bases, leaving 19 bases between them. The CDR3 contains 14 residues. Germline-derived CDR1 and CDR2 are LGHNT and FRNRAP. The CDR3 reads CASGAGHLRETQYF. In DNA, the CDR3 is TGTGCTAGCGGAGCGGGACACCTAAGGGAGACCCAGTACTTC.

V is TRBV20-1 and J is TRBJ1-2, with unresolved D. V was pared by 7 bases and J by 2 bases, with 29 bases between. From germline, CDR1 is DFQATT and CDR2 SNEGSKA (reference sequence). The CDR3 consists of 18 residues. CDR3 in amino acids: CSVPLQSSPTVLNYGYTF. The CDR3 coding sequence is TGCAGTGTTCCTTTACAGAGCTCCCCCACGGTGCTAAACTATGGCTACACCTTC.

This clonotype was counted between two and nine times. The V call is TRBV27, the J call TRBJ1-1; TRBD1 aligns across 11 bases. CDR3 length: 15 amino acids. V was pared by 2 bases and J by 4 bases, with 3 bases of the junction left unmatched. Per germline, CDR1 MNHEY and CDR2 SMNVEV (reference sequence). The CDR3 loop reads CASSLGGTGGTEAFF. The CDR3 DNA reads TGTGCCAGCAGTTTAGGAGGGACAGGGGGCACTGAAGCTTTCTTT.

The rearrangement joins TRBV6-2 or TRBV6-3 to TRBJ1-1; TRBD1 matches 8 bases. This CDR3 is 14 amino acids long. The ends lost 6 bases at V and 3 bases at J; junction bases unmatched: 6. Germline CDR1 MNHEY, CDR2 SVGEGT. The CDR3 reads CASRLTGEDTEAFF. The CDR3 DNA follows: TGTGCCAGCAGACTGACAGGGGAGGACACTGAAGCTTTCTTT.

This clonotype was counted ten times or more. The chain combines TRBV9 with TRBJ2-7; TRBD1 might be the D (5 bases). The V end lost 0 bases, the J end lost 2 bases, and 9 bases lay between the germline ends. The CDR3 is made up of 14 amino acids. Germline V CDR1 and CDR2: SGDLS, YYNGEE. In DNA, the CDR3 is TGTGCCAGCAGCGTAGCTTCAGGGCCCTACGAGCAGTACTTC. Translating it yields CASSVASGPYEQYF.

In regard to this clonotype: This may arise from a read error, as a much more abundant clone is one base away. This sequence joins TRBV6-2 or TRBV6-3 and TRBJ2-5; 8 bases are shared with TRBD1. Germline CDR1 MNHEY, CDR2 SVGEGT. The CDR3 sequence is 14 residues long. The CDR3 spells CASSPTGVQETRYF. CDR3 nucleotide sequence: TGTGCCAGCTCCCCGACAGGGGTTCAAGAGACCCGGTACTTC.

In regard to this clonotype: Given a much more abundant clone one base away, this may be a read error. The chain has TRBV9 and TRBJ2-5; 9 positions match TRBD1. Gene TRBJ2-1 matches the end of the DNA better, so the J call may be wrong. The CDR3 sequence is 15 residues long. Per germline, CDR1 SGDLS and CDR2 YYNGEE. The CDR3 DNA reads as TGTGCCAGCAGCGCGATTACAGGGGGCGGAGAGACCCAGTTCTTC. Residues: CASSAITGGGETQFF.

The rearrangement joins TRBV10-3 to TRBJ1-1; 8 bases map to TRBD1. CDR3 length: 14 amino acids. The V gene end was trimmed by 2 bases and the J gene end by 7 bases; junction bases not matched to a gene: 6. Germline V gives CDR1 ENHRY, CDR2 SYGVKD. CDR3 DNA sequence: TGTGCCATCAGTGAGAGCACCGGACAGGGTGAAGCTTTCTTT. Amino acids: CAISESTGQGEAFF.

The chain couples TRBV12-3 or TRBV12-4 to TRBJ2-3; TRBD2 matches at 8 bases. V lost 5 bases, J lost 1 base, and 20 bases stayed unmatched. The CDR3 is 20 residues long. CDR3 nucleotides: TGTGCCAGCAGTACTTGGGGGGCCATGACTAGCGTGGAGGGCACAGATACGCAGTATTTT. As protein: CASSTWGAMTSVEGTDTQYF.

The CDR3 DNA reads as TGCGCCAGCCGTGGGTTGGCTAGCGGGACCAATGAGCAGTTCTTC. Protein product: CASRGLASGTNEQFF. The chain joins TRBV10-2 to TRBJ2-1; 9 bases are a match to TRBD2. The CDR3 covers 15 residues. Germline assignment: CDR1 WSHSY and CDR2 SAAADI. Germline trimming cut 8 bases from V and 6 bases from J; bases unmatched to any gene: 11.

The chain joins TRBV9 to TRBJ2-2, with D perhaps matching TRBD1 (5 bases). The CDR3 extends over 14 amino acids. Germline loops: CDR1 SGDLS, CDR2 YYNGEE. The V and J ends lost 4 bases and 5 bases respectively, with 12 bases between them. CDR3 nucleotide sequence: TGTGCCAGCAGCCCCGACAGATTAACCGGGGAGCTGTTTTTT. Its protein product is CASSPDRLTGELFF.

V gene TRBV7-2 combines with J gene TRBJ1-3; D is unclear. This CDR3 is 16 amino acids long. V was trimmed by 3 bases and J by 2 bases, leaving 14 bases between them. Germline V lookup: CDR1 SGHTA, CDR2 FQGNSA. The CDR3 DNA is TGTGCCAGCAGCTTTGTAGAGGGATTGACTGGAAACACCATATATTTT. This translates into CASSFVEGLTGNTIYF.

On this clonotype itself: A much larger clone differs by one base, so this may be a read error. The rearrangement joins TRBV4-3 to TRBJ2-5; no reliable D call. The DNA end is more similar to TRBJ2-1, so the J call may be wrong. The CDR3 has 13 amino acids. Per germline, CDR1 LGHNA and CDR2 YSLEER. CDR3 region: CASSQVAQETQFF. Written as DNA, the CDR3 is TGCGCCAGCAGCCAAGTAGCCCAAGAGACCCAGTTCTTC.

The sample holds many counts of this clonotype. V gene TRBV15 combines with J gene TRBJ2-4, with 10 bases identical to TRBD2. The germline V gene encodes CDR1 LNHNV and CDR2 YYDKDF (reference sequence). The CDR3 spans 15 residues. V was clipped by 5 bases and J by 4 bases; unmatched bases: 5. In nucleotides, the CDR3 is TGTGCCACCAGCGGTACTAGCGGGGCTAAAAACATTCAGTACTTC. Residues: CATSGTSGAKNIQYF.

This clonotype has only a few counts. The genes are TRBV14 and TRBJ1-6, with D possibly TRBD1 on 5 matching bases. This CDR3 comprises 14 residues. The V gene lost 3 bases and the J gene lost 7 bases, with 10 bases spanning the gap. Germline lookup yields CDR1 SGHDN and CDR2 FVKESK. CDR3 nucleotides: TGTGCCAGCAGCCAGGGGGTTTTGAATTCACCCCTCCACTTT. Its translation is CASSQGVLNSPLHF.

The V call is TRBV5-1, the J call TRBJ1-1, with D hard to call. Trimming stripped 3 bases from V and 1 base from J, with 10 bases between. The CDR3 is 14 residues long. Germline V lookup: CDR1 SGHRS, CDR2 YFSETQ. The CDR3 loop reads CASSSQAQNTEAFF. CDR3 bases: TGCGCCAGCAGCTCCCAGGCTCAGAACACTGAAGCTTTCTTT.

This clonotype has at least ten counts. The chain recombines TRBV29-1 with TRBJ2-1, with 8 bases matching TRBD1. The V gene end was trimmed by 7 bases and the J gene end by 10 bases; junction bases not matched to a gene: 6. The CDR3 sequence is 11 residues long. Germline lookup yields CDR1 SQVTM and CDR2 ANQGSEA. The CDR3 here is CSATGVLEQFF. The DNA of the CDR3 is TGCAGCGCGACAGGGGTGTTAGAGCAGTTCTTC.

The chain employs TRBV12-3 or TRBV12-4 and TRBJ2-1; D might be TRBD2 (6 bases). V was pared by 5 bases and J by 0 bases, with 14 bases between. The CDR3 loop spans 16 amino acids. Here the CDR3 reads CASSRWSGPSYNEQFF. In nucleotides, the CDR3 is TGTGCCAGCAGTCGTTGGAGCGGGCCCTCCTACAATGAGCAGTTCTTC.

This chain connects TRBV18 to TRBJ2-2; 10 bases are shared with TRBD1. V lost 6 bases, J lost 2 bases, and 3 bases stayed unmatched. Germline CDR1 and CDR2: KGHSH and LQKENI. The CDR3 runs 15 residues. The CDR3 DNA reads TGTGCCAGCTCGCCGACAGGGGGCAACACCGGGGAGCTGTTTTTT. It codes for CASSPTGGNTGELFF.

V gene TRBV20-1 combines with J gene TRBJ2-4, with TRBD2 as a possible D gene (7 bases). CDR1 is DFQATT and CDR2 is SNEGSKA in the germline V gene (reference sequence). Trimming shortened V by 3 bases and J by 3 bases, and 12 bases separated the two germline ends. This CDR3 comprises 14 residues. The CDR3 DNA sequence: TGCAGTGCTAGGGGGGGCGGGGGCAAAAACATTCAGTACTTC. Its protein product is CSARGGGGKNIQYF.

This clonotype was observed a handful of times. This sequence joins TRBV4-3 and TRBJ2-5; 9 bases are a match to TRBD2. Per the germline V gene, CDR1 is LGHNA and CDR2 is YSLEER. The CDR3 has 14 residues. The V and J ends lost 2 bases and 5 bases, in that order; junction bases with no gene match: 3. CDR3 bases: TGCGCCAGCAGCCAATTAGCGGGGGTGGAGACCCAGTACTTC. Its translation: CASSQLAGVETQYF.

As concerns this clonotype: One end of the junction fails to match germline, which may point to a read error. The V gene is TRBV10-3, the J gene TRBJ1-5; 8 nucleotides align to TRBD1. The CDR3 is 13 residues long. Germline CDR1 is ENHRY and CDR2 is SYGVKD. The CDR3 DNA reads TGTGCCGTCAGTGGGACAGGTAACCAGCCCCAGCATTTT. This encodes CAVSGTGNQPQHF.

V usage is TRBV6-1 and J usage is TRBJ1-5; TRBD1 is a possible D gene (5 bases). Germline V gene data show CDR1 as MNHNS and CDR2 as SASEGT. Trimming stripped 11 bases from V and 1 base from J, with 21 bases between. This CDR3 contains 16 residues. Here the CDR3 reads CACLGGADMSNQPQHF. The DNA for the CDR3 is TGTGCCTGCCTGGGAGGGGCGGACATGAGCAATCAGCCCCAGCATTTT.

This chain joins TRBV20-1 and TRBJ2-1; 9 bases match TRBD2. This CDR3 contains 14 residues. Germline-derived CDR1 and CDR2 are DFQATT and SNEGSKA (reference sequence). J was trimmed by 10 bases and V by 2 bases; bases with no gene match: 9. CDR3 residues: CSARPPGLASEQFF. The DNA for the CDR3 is TGCAGTGCTAGACCCCCGGGACTAGCCAGCGAGCAGTTCTTC.

This clonotype was counted a few times. The J gene is TRBJ2-7, the V gene TRBV27, with 7 bases aligning to TRBD2. V trimming: 3 bases; J trimming: 0 bases; junction bases outside the gene matches: 5. Looked up from germline, CDR1 is MNHEY and CDR2 is SMNVEV (reference sequence). The CDR3 length is 15 residues. CDR3 loop: CASSFSRGGSYEQYF. For the CDR3, the DNA is TGTGCCAGCAGTTTTTCGCGCGGGGGCTCCTACGAGCAGTACTTC.